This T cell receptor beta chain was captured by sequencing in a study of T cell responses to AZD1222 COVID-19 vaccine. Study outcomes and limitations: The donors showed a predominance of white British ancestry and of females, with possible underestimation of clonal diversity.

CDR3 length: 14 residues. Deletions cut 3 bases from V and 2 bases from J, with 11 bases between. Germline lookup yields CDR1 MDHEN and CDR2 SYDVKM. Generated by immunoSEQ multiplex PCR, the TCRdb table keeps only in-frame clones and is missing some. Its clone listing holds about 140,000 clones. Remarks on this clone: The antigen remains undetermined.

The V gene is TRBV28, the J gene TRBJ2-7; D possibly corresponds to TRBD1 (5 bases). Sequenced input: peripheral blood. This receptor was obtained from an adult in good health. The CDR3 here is CASSFLTAAYEQYF. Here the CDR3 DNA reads TGTGCCAGCAGTTTTTTGACAGCAGCCTACGAGCAGTACTTC.